A selection of T cell receptor beta chains follows, all from one sample in a study of immune evolution from preneoplasia to lung adenocarcinoma. Using immunoSEQ multiplex PCR, the repertoire was profiled, and TCRdb retains in-frame clones only, with some absent. The sample consists of under 6,500 clones, 75% to 90% of them appearing once. The sequenced sample consisted of FFPE minimally invasive lung adenocarcinoma tissue. Source of these receptors: a person aged 60-80 years with lung adenocarcinoma. Both conserved end residues are part of each CDR3. The order of the fields is D gene, V gene, J gene, clone size, CDR3 protein, CDR3 DNA. D genes are given only for firm matches. Only part of the rows carry a size: once, few, many, or a class if the clone is expanded.

TRBD1	TRBV30	TRBJ1-1	NA	CAWTGGWPEAFF	TGTGCCTGGACAGGGGGCTGGCCTGAAGCTTTCTTT
NA	TRBV29-1	TRBJ2-5	NA	CSAEALQETQYF	TGCAGCGCCGAAGCGCTTCAAGAGACCCAGTACTTC
TRBD2	TRBV4-2	TRBJ2-2	NA	CASRDSAGEFTGELFF	TGTGCCAGCAGAGACTCGGCGGGAGAATTCACCGGGGAGCTGTTTTTT
TRBD2	TRBV10-3	TRBJ2-3	NA	CAISEVSSGATQYF	TGTGCCATCAGTGAAGTCTCCAGCGGGGCTACGCAGTATTTT
TRBD1	TRBV7-2	TRBJ1-2	NA	CASSHRDRGVGYTF	TGTGCCAGCAGCCACCGGGACAGGGGGGTGGGCTACACCTTC
TRBD2	TRBV11-2	TRBJ2-7	NA	CASSSSGGGGYEQYF	TGTGCCAGCAGCTCCTCCGGCGGGGGGGGCTACGAGCAGTACTTC
NA	TRBV18	TRBJ1-3	NA	CASFDGGIHSGNTIYF	TGTGCCAGCTTTGACGGGGGGATCCACTCTGGAAACACCATATATTTT
NA	TRBV28	TRBJ1-6	NA	CASSWSTGQHSPLHF	TGTGCCAGCAGTTGGTCGACAGGCCAGCATTCACCCCTCCACTTT
NA	TRBV2	TRBJ2-7	NA	CASTRGAYEQYF	TGTGCCAGCACTCGGGGGGCGTACGAGCAGTACTTC
NA	TRBV30	TRBJ1-4	NA	CAWSKGVNGKLFF	TGTGCCTGGAGTAAAGGGGTTAATGGGAAACTGTTTTTT
TRBD1	TRBV7-9	TRBJ1-5	NA	CASSPTGYNQPQHF	TGTGCCAGCAGCCCGACAGGGTACAATCAGCCCCAGCATTTT
NA	TRBV28	TRBJ1-6	NA	CASSRREGNSPLHF	TGTGCCAGCAGCCGACGGGAGGGGAATTCACCCCTCCACTTT
TRBD2	TRBV19	TRBJ2-1	NA	CASSGLAGARNEQFF	TGTGCCAGTAGCGGACTAGCGGGAGCCAGGAATGAGCAGTTCTTC
TRBD2	TRBV7-8	TRBJ2-1	NA	CASSQTASGSSYNEQFF	TGTGCCAGCAGCCAGACCGCTAGCGGGAGCTCCTACAATGAGCAGTTCTTC
TRBD2	TRBV5-1	TRBJ2-1	few	CASSLDTRGRGNYNEQFF	TGCGCCAGCAGCTTGGATACTCGCGGGCGGGGGAACTACAATGAGCAGTTCTTC
NA	TRBV6-5	TRBJ2-1	NA	CASRPVSSYNEQFF	TGTGCCAGCAGGCCGGTATCCTCCTACAATGAGCAGTTCTTC
NA	TRBV23-1	TRBJ1-1	NA	CASSRIPLDGKNTEAFF	TGCGCCAGCAGTCGGATCCCCTTGGACGGTAAAAACACTGAAGCTTTCTTT
TRBD2	TRBV11-2	TRBJ2-1	NA	CASSLVGLAGASYNEQFF	TGTGCCAGCAGCTTAGTAGGGCTAGCGGGGGCCTCCTACAATGAGCAGTTCTTC
NA	TRBV10-2	TRBJ2-7	NA	CASSQDISYEQYF	TGCGCCAGCAGCCAGGACATTTCTTACGAGCAGTACTTC
TRBD2	TRBV13	TRBJ2-1	NA	CASSLTSGGFREQFF	TGTGCCAGCAGCCTGACTAGCGGGGGCTTCAGGGAGCAGTTCTTC
NA	TRBV7-9	TRBJ2-1	NA	CASSLALTGRSEQFF	TGTGCCAGCAGCTTAGCCTTGACAGGGAGGAGTGAGCAGTTCTTC
NA	TRBV7-2	TRBJ1-1	NA	CASSMDLNTEAFF	TGTGCCAGCAGTATGGACCTAAACACTGAAGCTTTCTTT
NA	TRBV9	TRBJ2-1	NA	CASSVGPNNEQFF	TGTGCCAGCAGCGTAGGGCCCAACAATGAGCAGTTCTTC